This TCR beta chain originates from a study of blood T cells in healthy people across ages. Study-wide results and limits: Older age coincided with a roughly linear decline in TCR beta diversity per million T cells. Possibly, changes in expanded clonotypes were confounded because donor CMV status was unknown.

Concerning this clonotype: Its target is unknown.

The second PCR ran roughly 6 to 11 cycles with a sample-barcoded 5' primer and J-beta primers. Each cDNA molecule, via a template-switch adaptor with 12 random nucleotides, was tagged. Via MiXCR, TCRdb re-called the 5' RACE reads, giving one row per CDR3 protein. The table records about 930,000 distinct CDR3 sequences, 25% to 35% of them present only once. This CDR3 has 15 residues. V lost 8 bases to trimming and J lost 3 bases, with 14 bases between them. Germline V gene lookup returns CDR1 LGHNA and CDR2 YNFKEQ. Each donor was a healthy Caucasian individual from Russia, aged roughly 6 to 95. A further study also used this sample, focusing on T cells of mothers and their children.

Material: blood. The chain employs TRBV4-2 and TRBJ2-6; D ambiguous. This receptor was obtained from a woman in her 40s in good health. The CDR3 bases are TGTGCCAGCTCAAGGTCAGCTGGTGGGGCCAACGTCCTGACTTTC. Its protein is CASSRSAGGANVLTF.